In its sample, the clone carrying this T cell receptor beta chain was seen a few times. The sample is drawn from a study of beta chain features in type 1 diabetes. Every bit of the isolated RNA underwent reverse transcription, so sequencing read expressed TCRB transcripts. Here immunoSEQ multiplex PCR was the method, and the copy in TCRdb shows in-frame clones only, minus some. The sample shows over 300,000 clones, approximately 8.2% of them seen only once. CDR1 SGHTA and CDR2 FQGNSA come from the germline V gene. This CDR3 spans 18 amino acids. Trimming removed 3 bases from V and 7 bases from J; junction bases left unmatched: 16.

This TCR came from a woman aged 18-29 years in good health. Sequenced material: central memory CD4+ T cells from blood. The rearrangement joins TRBV7-2 to TRBJ2-5, with 11 bases that match TRBD2. CDR3 amino acids: CASSLIGGTSGRWGTQYF. CDR3 DNA sequence: TGTGCCAGCAGCTTGATAGGGGGAACTAGCGGGAGATGGGGGACCCAGTACTTC.